The entry below describes one T cell receptor (beta chain). Other nucleotide sequences in the sample specify the same CDR3. The data originate from a study of blood T cell repertoires in COVID-19. This CDR3 spans 12 amino acids. CDR1 and CDR2 from the germline V gene are MNHEY and SMNVEV (reference sequence). Trimming removed 5 bases from V and 5 bases from J, with 9 bases in between. Across about two dozen US areas, participants ranged in age from roughly 18 to 89 years. Researchers sorted participants into cohorts using their self-reported clinical history. The protocol was immunoSEQ multiplex PCR, while the TCRdb copy is restricted to in-frame clones and leaves out a portion. This table holds over 250,000 clones, around 87% found once.

Source material: PBMCs or T cells enriched from blood (not recorded which). This sequence joins TRBV27 and TRBJ1-1; D perhaps matches TRBD1 (5 bases). The receptor comes from a woman under 40 who had recovered from COVID-19. The chain's CDR3 is CASSPRGTEAFF. For the CDR3, the DNA is TGTGCCAGCAGTCCTCGGGGGACTGAAGCTTTCTTT.